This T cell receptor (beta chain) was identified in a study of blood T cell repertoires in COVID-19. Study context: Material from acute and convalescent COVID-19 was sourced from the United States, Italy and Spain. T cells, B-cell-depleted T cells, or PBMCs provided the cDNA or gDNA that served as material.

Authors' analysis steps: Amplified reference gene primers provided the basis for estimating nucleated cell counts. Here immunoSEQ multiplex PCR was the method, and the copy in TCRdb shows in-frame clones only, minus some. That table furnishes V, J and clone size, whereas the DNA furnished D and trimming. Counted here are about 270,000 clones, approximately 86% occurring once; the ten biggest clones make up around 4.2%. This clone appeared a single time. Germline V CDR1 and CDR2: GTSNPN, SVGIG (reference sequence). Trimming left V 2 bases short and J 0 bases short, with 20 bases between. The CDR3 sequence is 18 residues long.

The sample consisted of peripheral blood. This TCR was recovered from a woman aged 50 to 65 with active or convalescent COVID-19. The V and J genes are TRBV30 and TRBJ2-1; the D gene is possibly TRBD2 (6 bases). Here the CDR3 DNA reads TGTGCCTGGAGTTGGGGCACAGCGGGCCACGGCTCCTACAATGAGCAGTTCTTC. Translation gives CAWSWGTAGHGSYNEQFF.